These T cell receptor beta chains were read from a single sample in a study of response to subunit inactivated influenza vaccine. TCRdb ran MiXCR on the RT-PCR reads and lists one entry per CDR3 protein. Among over 800,000 distinct CDR3 sequences listed, 21% were seen once. The sample was PBMCs from blood, taken roughly 5 days after vaccination. The source is a man aged 50 to 60 who received an inactivated influenza vaccine. Both conserved end residues are trimmed from each CDR3. Clone size is given for some rows only: seen once, a few or many times, or a class if the clone is expanded.

v_call	clone_size	j_call	cdr3_length	cdr3_aa
TRBV7-6	few	TRBJ1-1	13	ASSKRTDMNTEAF
TRBV24-1	-	TRBJ2-5	13	ATSEGGTEQETQY
TRBV28	-	TRBJ1-3	14	ASSFSRTWRPRTIY
TRBV12-3/TRBV12-4	many	TRBJ2-7	12	ASSLSRGAYEQY
TRBV11-1	few	TRBJ2-1	16	ASSLAQLGRSSYNEQF
TRBV7-2	-	TRBJ1-1	12	ASSDRGRNTEAF
TRBV11-3	-	TRBJ2-1	17	ASSLGLAGATKGVDEQF
TRBV24-1	few	TRBJ1-2	12	ATSDHRGTYGYT
TRBV12-3/TRBV12-4	few	TRBJ2-3	12	ASQGTSSTDTQY
TRBV12-3/TRBV12-4	-	TRBJ1-1	13	ASFTPGQENTEAF
TRBV5-1	-	TRBJ1-5	12	ASSPQGHHQPQH
TRBV20-1	-	TRBJ2-7	13	SASFALAGGREQY
TRBV10-3	few	TRBJ2-2	12	AIRLAENTGELF
TRBV4-2	few	TRBJ1-2	14	ASSQEPLTGGDGYT
TRBV10-3	few	TRBJ1-6	12	AIRGDRPRSPLH
TRBV29-1	-	TRBJ2-5	12	SVDGGGGVETQY
TRBV5-1	few	TRBJ2-3	11	ASRRAGLDTQY
TRBV20-1	few	TRBJ1-5	14	SARDRADFSNQPQH
TRBV28	few	TRBJ2-7	10	ASGEGLGEQY
TRBV4-2	-	TRBJ2-7	13	ASSQSLAEVYEQY
TRBV5-1	-	TRBJ2-1	14	ASSLASGASYNEQF
TRBV20-1	-	TRBJ2-2	12	SARDMTGAGELF
TRBV28	-	TRBJ1-4	15	ASSPDRVPLWAEKLF
TRBV10-3	-	TRBJ2-3	10	AISEDRDKEY
TRBV20-1	few	TRBJ2-1	16	SARDVFNVDRGGNEQF
TRBV6-2/TRBV6-3	few	TRBJ2-1	13	ASSQGRSWVREQF
TRBV6-1	few	TRBJ2-5	10	ASSRDFETQY
TRBV7-9	many	TRBJ2-5	10	ASSLSEETQY
TRBV29-1	many	TRBJ2-3	11	SVGGRSTDTQY
TRBV7-9	few	TRBJ2-3	10	ASSFGEDTQY
TRBV9	-	TRBJ2-7	13	ASSPAGTSLYEQY
TRBV5-6	once	TRBJ2-1	15	ASGRGTSGSSYNEQF
TRBV12-3/TRBV12-4	-	TRBJ2-7	12	ASSFGAPYYEQY
TRBV10-1	-	TRBJ2-3	13	ASRKGQGRSDTQY
TRBV7-9	many	TRBJ1-1	15	ASSLLGYPRLNTEAF
TRBV5-1	few	TRBJ2-1	11	ASSWAAVNEQF
TRBV6-2/TRBV6-3	few	TRBJ2-7	13	ASSRLTGKPYEQY
TRBV20-1	-	TRBJ2-7	13	SARDPLAGGLEQY
TRBV4-2	many	TRBJ2-3	16	ASSPSTGTGTRTDTQY
TRBV28	-	TRBJ1-5	13	ASSFLLSSNQPQH
TRBV6-5	-	TRBJ1-2	12	ASSYGGPTPGYT
TRBV5-1	-	TRBJ1-3	13	ASSLGSFSGNTIY
TRBV7-2	once	TRBJ1-2	14	ASRPGTGQNRDGYT
TRBV20-1	few	TRBJ2-7	11	SARVGSGNEQY
TRBV6-1	-	TRBJ2-3	12	ASSRHENPDTQY
TRBV6-2/TRBV6-3	few	TRBJ2-7	11	ASSWGLDYEQY